Described below is a single T cell receptor (beta chain) sequence and its context. As yet, its antigen is unknown. This sample is part of a study of response to subunit inactivated influenza vaccine. General observations from the study: The authors suggested that few new T cells are recruited per seasonal influenza vaccination.

TCRdb re-derived calls from the RT-PCR reads in MiXCR, one entry per CDR3 protein. The repertoire holds 700,000 to 800,000 distinct CDR3 sequences, with approximately 17% as singletons. This CDR3 has 14 residues. Germline-derived CDR1 and CDR2 are DFQATT and SNEGSKA (reference sequence). Unmatched junction bases numbered 6, after V lost 0 bases and J lost 6 bases. The source is a man aged 50-60 years who received an inactivated influenza vaccine. The sequencing here drew on PBMCs from blood, taken less than 6 days after vaccination. This chain joins TRBV20-1 and TRBJ2-3; TRBD2 aligns across 7 bases. The CDR3 protein is CSARDLGGSDTQYF. The CDR3 DNA is TGCAGTGCTAGAGATCTGGGCGGGAGTGATACGCAGTATTTT.